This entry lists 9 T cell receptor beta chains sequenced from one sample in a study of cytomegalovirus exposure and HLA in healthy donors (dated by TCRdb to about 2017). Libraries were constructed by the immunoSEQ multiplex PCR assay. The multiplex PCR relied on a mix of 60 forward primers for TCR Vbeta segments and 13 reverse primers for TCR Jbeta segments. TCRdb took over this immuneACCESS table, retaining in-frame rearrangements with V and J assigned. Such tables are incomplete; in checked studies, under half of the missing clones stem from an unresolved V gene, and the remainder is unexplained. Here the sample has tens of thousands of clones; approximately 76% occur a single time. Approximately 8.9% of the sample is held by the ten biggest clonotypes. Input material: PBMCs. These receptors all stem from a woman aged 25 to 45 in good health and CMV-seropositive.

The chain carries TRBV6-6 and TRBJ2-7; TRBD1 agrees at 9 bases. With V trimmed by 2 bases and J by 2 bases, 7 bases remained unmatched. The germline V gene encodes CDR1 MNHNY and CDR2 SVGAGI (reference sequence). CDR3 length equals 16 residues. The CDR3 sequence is CASSYPGQGQTYEQYF. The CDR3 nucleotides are TGTGCCAGCAGTTACCCCGGACAGGGGCAAACCTACGAGCAGTACTTC.

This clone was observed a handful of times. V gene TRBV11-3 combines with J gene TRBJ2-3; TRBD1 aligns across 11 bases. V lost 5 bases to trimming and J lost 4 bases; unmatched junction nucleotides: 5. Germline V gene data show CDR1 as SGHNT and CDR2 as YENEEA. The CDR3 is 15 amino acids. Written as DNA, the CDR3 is TGTGCCAGCAGCCTCGGGACAGGGGGACCAGATACGCAGTATTTT. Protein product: CASSLGTGGPDTQYF.

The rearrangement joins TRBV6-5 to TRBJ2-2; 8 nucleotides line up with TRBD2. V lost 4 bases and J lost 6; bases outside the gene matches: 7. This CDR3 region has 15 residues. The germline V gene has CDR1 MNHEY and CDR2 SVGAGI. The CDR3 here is CASSSGRGEAGELFF. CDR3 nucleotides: TGTGCCAGCAGTTCCGGGAGGGGTGAAGCCGGGGAGCTGTTTTTT.

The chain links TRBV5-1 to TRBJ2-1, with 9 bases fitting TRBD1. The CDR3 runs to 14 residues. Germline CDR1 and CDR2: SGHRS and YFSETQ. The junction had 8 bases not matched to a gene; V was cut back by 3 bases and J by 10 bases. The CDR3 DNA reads TGCGCCAGCAGCTCTGGGGACAGGGCAGGGGAGCAGTTCTTC. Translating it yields CASSSGDRAGEQFF.

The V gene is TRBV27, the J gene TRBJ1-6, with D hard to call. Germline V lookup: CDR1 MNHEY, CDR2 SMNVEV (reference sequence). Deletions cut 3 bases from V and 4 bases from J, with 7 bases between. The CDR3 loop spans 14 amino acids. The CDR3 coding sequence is TGTGCCAGCAGTTTGGCCGGGTATAATTCACCCCTCCACTTT. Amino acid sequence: CASSLAGYNSPLHF.

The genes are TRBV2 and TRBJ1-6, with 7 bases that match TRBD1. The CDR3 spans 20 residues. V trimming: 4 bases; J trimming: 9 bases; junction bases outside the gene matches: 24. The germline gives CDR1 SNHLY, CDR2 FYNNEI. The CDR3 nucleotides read TGTGCCAGCAGTGTTATCCCAGACGCAGGGGGGTTTCCGTCGGGTTCACCCCTCCACTTT. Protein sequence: CASSVIPDAGGFPSGSPLHF.

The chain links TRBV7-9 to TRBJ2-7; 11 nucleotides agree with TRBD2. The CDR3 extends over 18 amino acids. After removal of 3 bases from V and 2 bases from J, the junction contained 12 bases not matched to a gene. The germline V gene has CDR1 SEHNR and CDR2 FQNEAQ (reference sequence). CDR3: CASSFSTSGGDLPYEQYF. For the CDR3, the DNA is TGTGCCAGCAGCTTCAGTACTAGCGGGGGAGACCTCCCCTACGAGCAGTACTTC.

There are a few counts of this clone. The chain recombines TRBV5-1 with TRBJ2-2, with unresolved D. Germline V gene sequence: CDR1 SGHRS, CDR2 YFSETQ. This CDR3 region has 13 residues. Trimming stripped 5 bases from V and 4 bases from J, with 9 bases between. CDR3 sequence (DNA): TGCGCCAGCAGGGAACAGACCACCGGGGAGCTGTTTTTT. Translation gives CASREQTTGELFF.

The CDR3 nucleotides are TGCAGCGTTGAAGATTGGCGACATCACTCCGGGGAGCTGTTTTTT. This gives the protein CSVEDWRHHSGELFF. V and J are TRBV29-1 and TRBJ2-2, with no clear D. V lost 0 bases to trimming and J lost 6 bases, with 14 bases between them. Germline CDR1 and CDR2: SQVTM and ANQGSEA. This CDR3 region has 15 residues.